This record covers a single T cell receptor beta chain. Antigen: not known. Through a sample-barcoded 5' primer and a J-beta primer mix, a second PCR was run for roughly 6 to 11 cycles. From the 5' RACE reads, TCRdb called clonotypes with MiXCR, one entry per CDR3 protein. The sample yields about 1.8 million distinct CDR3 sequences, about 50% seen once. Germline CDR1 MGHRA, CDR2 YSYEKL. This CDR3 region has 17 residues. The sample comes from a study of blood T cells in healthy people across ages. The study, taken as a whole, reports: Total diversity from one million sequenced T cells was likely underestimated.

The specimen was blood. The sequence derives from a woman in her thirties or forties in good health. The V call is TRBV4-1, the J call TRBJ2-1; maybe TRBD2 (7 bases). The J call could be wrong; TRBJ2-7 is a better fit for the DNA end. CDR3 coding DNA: TGCGCCAGCAGCCAAGAAAAGTACGGCGGGGGCTACAATGAGCAGTACTTC. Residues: CASSQEKYGGGYNEQYF.